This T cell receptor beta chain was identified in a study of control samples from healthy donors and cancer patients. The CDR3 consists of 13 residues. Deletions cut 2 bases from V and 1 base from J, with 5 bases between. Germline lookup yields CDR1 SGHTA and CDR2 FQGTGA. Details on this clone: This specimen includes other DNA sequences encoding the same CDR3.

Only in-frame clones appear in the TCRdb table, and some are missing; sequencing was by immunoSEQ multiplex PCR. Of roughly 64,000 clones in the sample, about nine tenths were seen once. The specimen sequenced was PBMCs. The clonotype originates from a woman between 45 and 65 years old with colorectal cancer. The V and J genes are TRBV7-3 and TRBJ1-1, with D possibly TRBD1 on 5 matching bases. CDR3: CASSLQGNTEAFF. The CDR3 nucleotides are TGTGCCAGCAGCTTACAGGGGAACACTGAAGCTTTCTTT.